A single sample is the source of the 11 T cell receptor beta chains below, sequenced in a study of T cell responses to AZD1222 COVID-19 vaccine. TCRdb's table, derived via immunoSEQ multiplex PCR, lists solely in-frame clones and lacks some. This table holds about 120,000 clones, roughly nine tenths found once. Sequences were derived from peripheral blood, sampled 28 days after the second AZD1222 dose. These receptors came from an adult who received the AZD1222 COVID-19 vaccine.

The chain recombines TRBV5-5 with TRBJ2-3; weak D call: TRBD2 (5 bases). The CDR3 totals 14 residues. The germline V and J ends were trimmed by 4 bases and 5 bases, with 14 bases remaining between them. CDR1 SGHKS and CDR2 YYEKEE come from the germline V gene (reference sequence). CDR3 in DNA: TGTGCCAGCAGCCCCGGGGAGTTTGTAGATACGCAGTATTTT. Residues: CASSPGEFVDTQYF.

The V call is TRBV27, the J call TRBJ1-2; TRBD1 matches at 8 bases. Per germline, CDR1 MNHEY and CDR2 SMNVEV (reference sequence). The CDR3 totals 15 residues. The junction had 12 bases not matched to a gene; V was cut back by 4 bases and J by 8 bases. The CDR3 nucleotides are TGTGCCAGCAGTTCCGAGACAGGGGCGGTAAAGGGCTACACCTTC. Translation: CASSSETGAVKGYTF.

The chain employs TRBV18 and TRBJ1-3, with D possibly being TRBD1 (5 bases). The germline V gene has CDR1 KGHSH and CDR2 LQKENI. This CDR3 comprises 15 residues. Trimming stripped 2 bases from V and 4 bases from J, with 12 bases between. This chain's CDR3 is CASSPGAPPGNTIYF. DNA of the CDR3: TGTGCCAGCTCACCAGGGGCTCCACCCGGAAACACCATATATTTT.

This clone appeared a single time. The chain couples TRBV5-6 to TRBJ2-7; D possibly uses TRBD1 or TRBD2 (5 bases each). Germline V gene sequence: CDR1 SGHDT, CDR2 YYEEEE. There are 12 residues in the CDR3. Trimming cost V 1 base and J 6 bases, with 8 bases left between them. The CDR3 DNA reads as TGTGCCAGCAGCTTGAGGGGAGCCGAGCAGTACTTC. Encoded protein: CASSLRGAEQYF.

The chain is built from TRBV5-6 and TRBJ1-2; 8 bases agree with TRBD1. V trimming: 4 bases; J trimming: 6 bases; junction bases outside the gene matches: 8. Per the germline V gene, CDR1 is SGHDT and CDR2 is YYEEEE. CDR3 length equals 14 residues. Written as DNA, the CDR3 is TGTGCCAGCAGCCTCGGACAGGGCTTGGATGGCTACACCTTC. Protein: CASSLGQGLDGYTF.

V and J are TRBV4-3 and TRBJ1-5; a possible D gene is TRBD1 (5 bases). The CDR3 extends over 15 amino acids. CDR1 and CDR2 from the germline V gene are LGHNA and YSLEER. The V and J ends lost 3 bases and 5 bases respectively, with 14 bases between them. CDR3 sequence: CASSQDDSPYQPQHF. The CDR3 bases are TGCGCCAGCAGCCAGGATGACAGCCCATATCAGCCCCAGCATTTT.

The genes are TRBV29-1 and TRBJ2-1; D remains unclear. Trimming left V 7 bases short and J 4 bases short, with 11 bases between. CDR3 length: 12 amino acids. CDR1 and CDR2 (germline): SQVTM, ANQGSEA. Written as DNA, the CDR3 is TGCAGCGCTACCCTAGGGTACAATGAGCAGTTCTTC. Its protein is CSATLGYNEQFF.

The J gene is TRBJ2-1, the V gene TRBV27, with TRBD2 matching 14 bases. Germline CDR1 and CDR2: MNHEY and SMNVEV (reference sequence). This CDR3 region has 17 residues. V was pared by 6 bases and J by 9 bases, with 13 bases of the junction left unmatched. The CDR3 region has the DNA TGTGCCAGCAGCGCGACCTGGACTAGCGGGGGGTTATCTGAGCAGTTCTTC. Amino acids: CASSATWTSGGLSEQFF.

V is TRBV7-2 and J is TRBJ1-2, with 8 bases lining up with TRBD1. Germline V CDR1 and CDR2: SGHTA, FQGNSA. The CDR3 has 17 amino acids. Losses at the gene ends were 3 bases for V and 4 bases for J; bases not matched to a gene: 13. The CDR3 loop is CASSFGQGQVARYGYTF. CDR3 DNA sequence: TGTGCCAGCAGCTTTGGACAGGGCCAAGTAGCCCGCTATGGCTACACCTTC.

Remarks on this clone: At one end, the junction sequence differs from germline, possibly due to a read error. The V gene is TRBV7-7, the J gene TRBJ2-7; the D gene is possibly TRBD1 (5 bases). CDR1 is SSHAT and CDR2 is FNYEAQ in the germline V gene (reference sequence). The CDR3 is made up of 17 amino acids. CDR3 sequence reads: CASSLAGQGKLTYEQYF. For the CDR3, the DNA is TGTGCTAGCAGCTTAGCCGGCCAGGGTAAATTAACCTACGAGCAGTACTTC.

The chain links TRBV18 to TRBJ1-5; TRBD1 aligns across 9 bases. This CDR3 region has 16 residues. Germline V gene sequence: CDR1 KGHSH, CDR2 LQKENI. With 3 bases clipped from V and 11 bases from J, the junction kept 14 bases outside the gene matches. CDR3 loop: CASSPTGTGIALSQHF. The CDR3 coding sequence is TGTGCCAGCTCACCGACCGGGACAGGGATTGCTTTGTCCCAGCATTTT.